Below are 19 T cell receptor beta chains sequenced from a single sample in a study of OX40 agonist ivuxolimab in advanced cancers. This table comes from immunoSEQ multiplex PCR, and its TCRdb copy is limited to in-frame clones, with some not included. The sample has 98,000 or so clones; 90% to 95% are singletons. The sequences come from CD4+ or CD8+ T cells sorted from blood, collected in a trial of the OX40 agonist ivuxolimab. The receptor set was obtained from an adult with an advanced solid tumor such as melanoma, head and neck, liver or kidney cancer.

The chain joins TRBV18 to TRBJ2-7; D is ambiguous. Germline V gene sequence: CDR1 KGHSH, CDR2 LQKENI. V was pared by 0 bases and J by 4 bases, with 10 bases between. The length of the CDR3 is 14 residues. CDR3 nucleotides: TGTGCCAGCTCACCACCCGGAGAGAGGTACGAGCAGTACTTC. Its translation is CASSPPGERYEQYF.

The V call is TRBV7-2, the J call TRBJ2-1, with 10 bases that match TRBD2. The germline gives CDR1 SGHTA, CDR2 FQGNSA. Trimming removed 7 bases from V and 2 bases from J; junction bases left unmatched: 8. This CDR3 has 16 residues. CDR3: CASTITSGETYNEQFF. The CDR3 DNA follows: TGTGCCAGCACCATAACTAGCGGGGAGACCTACAATGAGCAGTTCTTC. Variable domain in full (rest from reference TRBV7-2 and TRBJ2-1): GAGVSQSPSNKVTEKGKDVELRCDPISGHTALYWYRQSLGQGLEFLIYFQGNSAPDKSGLPSDRFSAERTGGSVSTLTIQRTQQEDSAVYLCASTITSGETYNEQFFGPGTRLTVL.

The chain uses TRBV25-1 and TRBJ1-5, with 10 bases lining up with TRBD1. The CDR3 loop spans 15 amino acids. Germline assignment: CDR1 MGHDK and CDR2 SYGVNS. The junction had 5 bases not matched to a gene; V was cut back by 6 bases and J by 3 bases. CDR3 sequence (DNA): TGTGCCAGCAGACCCGGGACAGGGGACAATCAGCCCCAGCATTTT. Translation: CASRPGTGDNQPQHF.

The J gene is TRBJ2-1, the V gene TRBV27, with 8 nucleotides matching TRBD2. J lost 9 bases, V lost 2 bases, and 6 bases had no gene match. The CDR3 consists of 14 residues. Germline loops: CDR1 MNHEY, CDR2 SMNVEV (reference sequence). Here the CDR3 reads CASSLEAGGFEQFF. The CDR3 DNA is TGTGCCAGCAGTTTAGAGGCGGGAGGTTTTGAGCAGTTCTTC.

In this sample, this clone turned up once. CDR3 sequence reads: CASSLFPTGPYEQYF. Written as DNA, the CDR3 is TGTGCCAGCAGCTTGTTCCCAACAGGGCCCTACGAGCAGTACTTC. The chain uses TRBV5-6 and TRBJ2-7; D possibly corresponds to TRBD1 (6 bases). Trimming removed 1 base from V and 2 bases from J, with 13 bases in between. This CDR3 is 15 amino acids long. Germline CDR1 is SGHDT and CDR2 is YYEEEE.

The chain carries TRBV6-1 and TRBJ2-2; TRBD1 matches at 8 bases. CDR3 length equals 16 residues. Germline CDR1 and CDR2: MNHNS and SASEGT. The ends lost 1 base at V and 3 bases at J; junction bases unmatched: 4. The CDR3 sequence is CASSEEDRVYTGELFF. The CDR3 nucleotides read TGTGCCAGCAGTGAAGAGGACAGGGTTTACACCGGGGAGCTGTTTTTT.

V is TRBV19 and J is TRBJ2-2; 10 positions agree with TRBD2. The junction had 7 bases not matched to a gene; V was cut back by 9 bases and J by 6 bases. Germline V gene sequence: CDR1 LNHDA, CDR2 SQIVND (reference sequence). The length of the CDR3 is 14 residues. The CDR3 region is CASQGSGRAGELFF. Written as DNA, the CDR3 is TGTGCCAGCCAAGGGAGCGGGAGGGCCGGGGAGCTGTTTTTT.

The genes are TRBV28 and TRBJ2-7; 7 bases are shared with TRBD1. The CDR3 is 14 amino acids. V was clipped by 5 bases and J by 4 bases; unmatched bases: 8. CDR1 is MDHEN and CDR2 is SYDVKM in the germline V gene. The CDR3 DNA reads as TGTGCCAGCAGTCCGGGACAGATGACTTACGAGCAGTACTTC. This translates into CASSPGQMTYEQYF.

The table lists this clone with a count of one. The chain uses TRBV20-1 and TRBJ2-3; D perhaps matches TRBD2 (5 bases). The CDR3 runs to 10 residues. V gave up 7 bases and J gave up 5 bases, with 7 bases separating them. CDR1 is DFQATT and CDR2 is SNEGSKA in the germline V gene (reference sequence). The CDR3: CSGGLDTQYF. The CDR3 nucleotides read TGCAGTGGCGGGTTAGATACGCAGTATTTT.

DNA of the CDR3: TGTGCCACTATAAGCGGGACCCCATCCGAGCAGTACTTC. Its translation is CATISGTPSEQYF. The chain employs TRBV28 and TRBJ2-7; TRBD2 matches 7 bases. This CDR3 spans 13 amino acids. Trimming cost V 10 bases and J 6 bases; bases outside gene matches: 12. The V gene's germline CDR1 is MDHEN and CDR2 SYDVKM. Drawing the rest from reference TRBV28 and TRBJ2-7, the complete variable domain is DVKVTQSSRYLVKRTGEKVFLECVQDMDHENMFWYRQDPGLGLRLIYFSYDVKMKEKGDIPEGYSVSREKKERFSLILESASTNQTSMYLCATISGTPSEQYFGPGTRLTVT.

DNA of the CDR3: TGTGCCAGCAGCTCCACCGTGGGGGGGCTTGAAAAACTGTTTTTT. It yields the protein CASSSTVGGLEKLFF. The V and J genes are TRBV28 and TRBJ1-4, with D perhaps matching TRBD1 (6 bases). Germline V gene sequence: CDR1 MDHEN, CDR2 SYDVKM. This CDR3 contains 15 residues. V gave up 6 bases and J gave up 7 bases, with 18 bases separating them. Based on the CDR3 plus reference TRBV28 and TRBJ1-4, the full variable domain is DVKVTQSSRYLVKRTGEKVFLECVQDMDHENMFWYRQDPGLGLRLIYFSYDVKMKEKGDIPEGYSVSREKKERFSLILESASTNQTSMYLCASSSTVGGLEKLFFGSGTQLSVL.

The J gene is TRBJ1-2, the V gene TRBV28; TRBD1 aligns across 8 bases. V shed 5 bases, J shed 6 bases, and the junction held 17 bases outside the gene matches. CDR1 MDHEN and CDR2 SYDVKM come from the germline V gene. This CDR3 contains 17 residues. The DNA of the CDR3 is TGTGCCAGCAGTACAGTAGTCGACAGGGGTCTCAAGAATGGCTACACCTTC. Protein product: CASSTVVDRGLKNGYTF.

The chain joins TRBV11-2 to TRBJ2-7; D could derive from TRBD1 or TRBD2 (6 bases each). The germline gives CDR1 SGHAT, CDR2 FQNNGV. The CDR3 totals 12 residues. V shed 3 bases and J shed 6 bases, with 9 bases lying between them. CDR3 amino acids: CASSLRGVEQYF. CDR3 DNA sequence: TGTGCCAGCAGCTTGAGGGGGGTCGAGCAGTACTTC. The full variable domain, its missing parts supplied by reference TRBV11-2 and TRBJ2-7, is EAGVAQSPRYKIIEKRQSVAFWCNPISGHATLYWYQQILGQGPKLLIQFQNNGVVDDSQLPKDRFSAERLKGVDSTLKIQPAKLEDSAVYLCASSLRGVEQYFGPGTRLTVT.

The chain carries TRBV30 and TRBJ2-7; 10 bases align to TRBD1. The CDR3 contains 12 residues. Germline assignment: CDR1 GTSNPN and CDR2 SVGIG (reference sequence). Trimming cost V 3 bases and J 6 bases; bases outside gene matches: 2. The CDR3 region has the DNA TGTGCCTGGAGAGGACAGGGGGGCGAGCAGTACTTC. Translation: CAWRGQGGEQYF.

The V call is TRBV5-1, the J call TRBJ2-2; 11 positions match TRBD2. With V trimmed by 0 bases and J by 10 bases, 5 bases remained unmatched. CDR3 length: 15 residues. The germline CDR1 and CDR2 sequences are SGHRS and YFSETQ. The DNA of the CDR3 is TGCGCCAGCAGCTTGGGACTAGCGGGACCGATGGAGCTGTTTTTT. Translated: CASSLGLAGPMELFF.

The rearrangement uses TRBV25-1 and TRBJ1-4; D call uncertain. The germline CDR1 and CDR2 sequences are MGHDK and SYGVNS. The CDR3 runs to 15 residues. Trimming cost V 3 bases and J 7 bases, with 15 bases left between them. The CDR3 coding sequence is TGTGCCAGCAGTGATCAGGTGGTAGGGAGTGAAAAACTGTTTTTT. Encoded protein: CASSDQVVGSEKLFF.

This chain links TRBV29-1 with TRBJ1-5, with a weak D call TRBD1 (6 bases). V was cut by 6 bases and J by 2 bases, with 17 bases left in between. CDR3 size: 15 residues. CDR1 and CDR2 from the germline V gene are SQVTM and ANQGSEA. The CDR3 DNA reads as TGCAGCGTGTCAACCGGGGGCTCAGGCAATCAGCCCCAGCATTTT. This encodes CSVSTGGSGNQPQHF.

J is TRBJ1-1 and V is TRBV7-9; 8 bases agree with TRBD1. The germline V gene has CDR1 SEHNR and CDR2 FQNEAQ (reference sequence). The CDR3 contains 14 residues. Trimming took 2 bases from V and 4 from J; bases not matched to a gene: 3. CDR3 sequence (DNA): TGTGCCAGCAGCTTATCGGACAGGGTCACTGAAGCTTTCTTT. Protein product: CASSLSDRVTEAFF.

The V and J genes are TRBV5-4 and TRBJ2-7, with 9 bases matching TRBD1. The V gene end was trimmed by 4 bases and the J gene end by 9 bases; junction bases not matched to a gene: 11. Looked up from germline, CDR1 is SGHNT and CDR2 is YYREEE (reference sequence). This CDR3 contains 14 residues. The CDR3: CASSMDRGTTGQYF. CDR3 DNA sequence: TGTGCCAGCAGCATGGACAGGGGAACGACCGGGCAGTACTTC. The entire variable domain, with the rest obtained from reference TRBV5-4 and TRBJ2-7, is as follows: ETGVTQSPTHLIKTRGQQVTLRCSSQSGHNTVSWYQQALGQGPQFIFQYYREEENGRGNFPPRFSGLQFPNYSSELNVNALELDDSALYLCASSMDRGTTGQYFGPGTRLTVT.